Presented here are 15 T cell receptor beta chains from one specimen sequenced in a study of T cells in Graves' hyperthyroidism and ophthalmopathy. TCR beta CDR3 region amplification was performed from RNA transcripts. In the first-round RT-PCR of the TCR CDR3, the HTBI primer set was used. MiXCR was run by TCRdb on the multiplex PCR reads, yielding one entry per CDR3 protein. The top ten hold less than 25% of the sample, which has roughly 360,000 distinct CDR3 sequences, roughly 13% seen once. The sequenced material came from blood. All receptors derive from a man between 25 and 39 years old with Graves' hyperthyroidism that later progressed to Graves' ophthalmopathy.

This clonotype was seen at least ten times. The V gene is TRBV5-6, the J gene TRBJ2-7; D not resolved. CDR3 length equals 14 residues. V lost 4 bases, J lost 3 bases, and 14 bases lay in between. Germline lookup yields CDR1 SGHDT and CDR2 YYEEEE. The CDR3 region has the DNA TGTGCCAGCAGCAACCCGGACGGATTCTACGAGCAGTACTTC. Translating it yields CASSNPDGFYEQYF.

CDR3 sequence reads: CASSQDPGQETQYF. The CDR3 coding sequence is TGTGCCAGCAGCCAAGATCCGGGCCAAGAGACCCAGTACTTC. The chain couples TRBV14 to TRBJ2-5, with D unclear. This CDR3 is 14 amino acids long. Germline assignment: CDR1 SGHDN and CDR2 FVKESK. The germline V and J ends were trimmed by 0 bases and 1 base, with 6 bases remaining between them.

The chain has TRBV6-1 and TRBJ2-7, with D possibly TRBD1 on 6 matching bases. Germline CDR1 and CDR2: MNHNS and SASEGT. CDR3 length equals 13 residues. V lost 7 bases to trimming and J lost 3 bases, with 13 bases between them. The CDR3 reads CASIRDTFYEQYF. The CDR3 DNA reads as TGTGCCAGCATCCGGGACACTTTCTACGAGCAGTACTTC.

This clonotype was observed many times. The genes are TRBV20-1 and TRBJ1-2, with no clear D. V lost 1 base and J lost 4, with 16 bases in between. Germline loops: CDR1 DFQATT, CDR2 SNEGSKA (reference sequence). The CDR3 spans 15 residues. CDR3 residues: CSARGLGRSAYGYTF. The CDR3, as DNA: TGCAGTGCTAGAGGTCTGGGCAGGTCGGCCTATGGCTACACCTTC.

This clonotype was observed many times. The chain joins TRBV18 to TRBJ1-2, with 9 positions matching TRBD1. The trim removed 4 bases at V and 6 bases at J, leaving 12 bases unmatched. The germline CDR1 and CDR2 sequences are KGHSH and LQKENI. The CDR3 runs 16 residues. CDR3 region: CASSRPQGASYDGYTF. In DNA, the CDR3 is TGTGCCAGCTCACGGCCACAGGGGGCGTCTTATGATGGCTACACCTTC.

The chain carries TRBV5-1 and TRBJ2-2; 8 bases line up with TRBD2. The germline V gene encodes CDR1 SGHRS and CDR2 YFSETQ. The CDR3 contains 16 residues. The V and J ends lost 4 bases and 0 bases, in that order; junction bases with no gene match: 5. CDR3: CASSIVAGTNTGELFF. DNA for the CDR3: TGCGCCAGCAGCATTGTAGCGGGGACGAACACCGGGGAGCTGTTTTTT.

In its sample, this clonotype was seen many times. The chain recombines TRBV2 with TRBJ1-5, with a tentative D call TRBD1 (5 bases). Between the trimmed V and J ends, which lost 3 bases and 3 bases, there was a span of 15 bases. This CDR3 comprises 16 residues. Germline V CDR1 and CDR2: SNHLY, FYNNEI. The CDR3, as DNA: TGTGCCAGCAGTGAGGGATGGGGGACTCCCAATCAGCCCCAGCATTTT. Its protein product is CASSEGWGTPNQPQHF.

This clonotype was seen a few times. The rearrangement uses TRBV7-9 and TRBJ1-6; a possible D gene is TRBD1 (5 bases). Looked up from germline, CDR1 is SEHNR and CDR2 is FQNEAQ (reference sequence). The V gene lost 8 bases and the J gene lost 4 bases, with 15 bases spanning the gap. The CDR3 contains 15 residues. In DNA form, the CDR3 reads TGTGCCAGCGGAGAATACGGGGGATATAATTCACCCCTCCACTTT. Amino acid sequence: CASGEYGGYNSPLHF. Together with reference TRBV7-9 and TRBJ1-6, the CDR3 gives the full variable domain: DTGVSQNPRHKITKRGQNVTFRCDPISEHNRLYWYRQTLGQGPEFLTYFQNEAQLEKSRLLSDRFSAERPKGSFSTLEIQRTEQGDSAMYLCASGEYGGYNSPLHFGNGTRLTVT.

This clonotype has at least ten counts. The V and J genes are TRBV10-3 and TRBJ2-1; TRBD1 agrees at 9 bases. V gave up 11 bases and J gave up 0 bases; unmatched junction bases: 5. CDR1 ENHRY and CDR2 SYGVKD come from the germline V gene. There are 14 residues in the CDR3. In DNA, the CDR3 is TGTGCCGTTAGGACAGGGGACTCCTACAATGAGCAGTTCTTC. Translated, it gives CAVRTGDSYNEQFF.

This clonotype was recorded a few times. The chain has TRBV27 and TRBJ2-7, with no clear D. With 4 bases removed from V and 1 base from J, the gap between germline ends came to 8 bases. Germline CDR1 is MNHEY and CDR2 is SMNVEV (reference sequence). The CDR3 length is 13 residues. CDR3 DNA: TGTGCCAGCAGTTACACAGATTCCTACGAGCAGTACTTC. It yields the protein CASSYTDSYEQYF.

This clonotype was seen a few times. This sequence joins TRBV6-1 and TRBJ2-4, with 7 bases identical to TRBD1. Germline lookup yields CDR1 MNHNS and CDR2 SASEGT. The V gene end was trimmed by 6 bases and the J gene end by 9 bases; junction bases not matched to a gene: 17. This CDR3 region has 16 residues. The CDR3 loop is CASSLGVTGDLIIQYF. The DNA of the CDR3 is TGTGCCAGCAGCCTGGGGGTAACAGGGGATCTTATCATTCAGTACTTC.

The chain is built from TRBV20-1 and TRBJ2-7, with TRBD1 identical over 8 bases. Unmatched junction bases numbered 9, after V lost 6 bases and J lost 2 bases. Germline V lookup: CDR1 DFQATT, CDR2 SNEGSKA (reference sequence). This CDR3 spans 14 amino acids. CDR3 nucleotide sequence: TGCAGTGCCGTATGGACAGGGAGCGCCTACGAGCAGTACTTC. This sequence encodes CSAVWTGSAYEQYF.

This clonotype has a single count. The chain links TRBV4-1 to TRBJ2-3, with D perhaps TRBD2 (5 bases). This CDR3 is 15 amino acids long. Trimming removed 0 bases from V and 4 bases from J, with 11 bases in between. CDR1 and CDR2 from the germline V gene are MGHRA and YSYEKL. This CDR3 reads CASSQERIGADTQYF. The CDR3 DNA is TGCGCCAGCAGCCAAGAGCGGATCGGGGCAGATACGCAGTATTTT.

The chain has TRBV5-5 and TRBJ1-6; TRBD1 is a possible D gene (5 bases). The CDR3 contains 16 residues. Germline values: CDR1 SGHKS, CDR2 YYEKEE (reference sequence). V lost 0 bases, J lost 10 bases, and 17 bases lay in between. CDR3: CASSLGGTPRASPLHF. For the CDR3, the DNA is TGTGCCAGCAGCTTGGGGGGGACCCCGAGGGCGTCACCCCTCCACTTT.

This clonotype was observed many times. A read error may produce the germline difference seen at one junction end. The rearrangement uses TRBV30 and TRBJ1-1; D may be TRBD1 (5 bases). Germline V lookup: CDR1 GTSNPN, CDR2 SVGIG (reference sequence). CDR3 length: 11 amino acids. CDR3 residues: CAWSKDTEAFF. CDR3 coding DNA: TGTGCCTGGAGTAAGGACACCGAAGCTTTCTTT. The full variable domain, rest sourced from reference TRBV30 and TRBJ1-1, is SQTIHQWPATLVQPVGSPLSLECTVEGTSNPNLYWYRQAAGRGLQLLFYSVGIGQISSEVPQNLSASRPQDRQFILSSKKLLLSDSGFYLCAWSKDTEAFFGQGTRLTVV.